One T cell receptor (beta chain) is described in this entry. Its specificity is not known. This entry comes from a study of CD8 T cells in ankylosing spondylitis. A single record per CDR3 protein comes from TCRdb applying MiXCR to the 5' RACE reads. There are hundreds of thousands of distinct CDR3 sequences in the sample; about 25% occur only once, and over 0.8% lies in the top ten. General study points: Apparently characteristic of ankylosing spondylitis blood was a TCR beta motif (about 8 highly homologous variants).

The V gene lost 4 bases and the J gene lost 5 bases, with 15 bases spanning the gap. The length of the CDR3 is 15 residues. Germline V gene data show CDR1 as MNHEY and CDR2 as SVGEGT. Specimen: blood, either unsorted or a sorted T cell fraction (not recorded which). The sequence was obtained from a male donor with ankylosing spondylitis. V and J are TRBV6-2 or TRBV6-3 and TRBJ2-1; D is perhaps TRBD1 (5 bases). Here the CDR3 DNA reads TGTGCCAGCAGTTCAAACAGGCGTACGAACAATGAGCAGTTCTTC. Its protein is CASSSNRRTNNEQFF.